Described below is a single T cell receptor beta chain sequence and its context. The CDR3 is 14 amino acids. Germline CDR1 MNHEY, CDR2 SMNVEV (reference sequence). V gave up 6 bases and J gave up 2 bases; unmatched junction bases: 2. These data belong to a study of cytomegalovirus exposure and HLA in healthy donors. Study-wide background: The 120 or so validation repertoires used the same platform as the approximately 700 first-cohort repertoires (as reported by a later analysis).

Generated by immunoSEQ multiplex PCR, the TCRdb table keeps only in-frame clones and is missing some. This table has more than 100,000 clones, 88% appearing once. The TCR originated in a young man in good health and CMV-seronegative. V and J are TRBV27 and TRBJ2-5; 11 bases match TRBD2. Sequencing was performed on PBMCs. The CDR3 region has the DNA TGTGCCAGCAGAGTAGCGGGAGGGCAAGAGACCCAGTACTTC. Its protein product is CASRVAGGQETQYF.